The 2 T cell receptor beta chains below were found in one sample sequenced in a study of beta chain features in type 1 diabetes. The investigators reverse transcribed all of the isolated RNA, so they sequenced expressed TCRB transcripts. The data were produced by immunoSEQ multiplex PCR, yet TCRdb's version contains in-frame clones alone and is incomplete. This table has over 150,000 clones, about 12% appearing once. Sequenced material: central memory CD4+ T cells from blood. Every receptor here comes from a woman aged 18-29 years in good health.

This clone was observed a few times. V gene TRBV6-5 combines with J gene TRBJ2-1, with D perhaps matching TRBD1 (5 bases). The germline V gene has CDR1 MNHEY and CDR2 SVGAGI. Trimming pared 8 bases from V and 0 bases from J, leaving 8 bases between. The CDR3 loop spans 13 amino acids. The CDR3 nucleotides read TGTGCCAGCGCAAGGGGCTCCTACAATGAGCAGTTCTTC. Protein: CASARGSYNEQFF.

This clone was detected only a few times. The chain carries TRBV5-5 and TRBJ2-5, with D possibly matching TRBD2 (5 bases). Germline assignment: CDR1 SGHKS and CDR2 YYEKEE (reference sequence). V lost 4 bases, J lost 2 bases, and 21 bases lay in between. CDR3 length equals 17 residues. CDR3 DNA sequence: TGTGCCAGCAGCCAAGATCTGGGCAGATCGGGGCAAGAGACCCAGTACTTC. Residues: CASSQDLGRSGQETQYF.